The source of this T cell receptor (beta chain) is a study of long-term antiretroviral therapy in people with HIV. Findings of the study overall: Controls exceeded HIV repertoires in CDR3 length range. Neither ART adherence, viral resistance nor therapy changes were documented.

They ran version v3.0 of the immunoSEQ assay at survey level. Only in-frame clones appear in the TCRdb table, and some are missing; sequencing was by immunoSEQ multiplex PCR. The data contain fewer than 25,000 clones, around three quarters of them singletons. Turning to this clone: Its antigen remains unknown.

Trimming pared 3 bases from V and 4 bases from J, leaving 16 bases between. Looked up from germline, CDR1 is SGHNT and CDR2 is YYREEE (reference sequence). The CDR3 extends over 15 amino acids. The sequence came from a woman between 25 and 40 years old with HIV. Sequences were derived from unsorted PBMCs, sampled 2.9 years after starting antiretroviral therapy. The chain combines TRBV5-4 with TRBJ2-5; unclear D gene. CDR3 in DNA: TGTGCCAGCAGCTCCAAGGACCCCTCCGCAGAGACCCAGTACTTC. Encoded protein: CASSSKDPSAETQYF.